The rows below give T cell receptor beta chains drawn from one sample of a study of blood T cell repertoires in COVID-19. Sequencing used immunoSEQ multiplex PCR; TCRdb keeps in-frame clones, though not all of them. Of about 220,000 clones listed, roughly 90% are singletons. Sequencing used peripheral blood. These receptors originate from a man aged 35 to 55 with active or convalescent COVID-19. CDR3s include the opening cysteine and the closing phenylalanine or tryptophan. A clone size is listed for some rows: how often the clone was seen (once, few, many), or a class if it is expanded.

clone_size: .
v_call: TRBV14
j_call: TRBJ1-1
cdr3_aa: CASSQEGRGTEAFF

clone_size: .
v_call: TRBV5-4
j_call: TRBJ1-1
cdr3_aa: CASSPLQEMNTEAFF

clone_size: .
v_call: TRBV6-5
j_call: TRBJ2-4
cdr3_aa: CASSYSMDRGRGRQYF

clone_size: .
v_call: TRBV5-6
j_call: TRBJ2-4
cdr3_aa: CASRSRGAKNIQYF

clone_size: once
v_call: TRBV12-3/TRBV12-4
j_call: TRBJ1-3
cdr3_aa: CASSFLSGNTIYF

clone_size: .
v_call: TRBV19
j_call: TRBJ1-5
cdr3_aa: CASSPQGSGQPQHF

clone_size: .
v_call: TRBV19
j_call: TRBJ1-5
cdr3_aa: CASSMYEDQPQHF

clone_size: .
v_call: TRBV7-6
j_call: TRBJ1-4
cdr3_aa: CASSLGPGGGEKLFF

clone_size: .
v_call: TRBV19
j_call: TRBJ2-4
cdr3_aa: CASSIWGVQYF

clone_size: .
v_call: TRBV27
j_call: TRBJ2-2
cdr3_aa: CASGGGNTGELFF

clone_size: .
v_call: TRBV9
j_call: TRBJ2-5
cdr3_aa: CASSVEGLAGGETQYF

clone_size: .
v_call: TRBV19
j_call: TRBJ2-7
cdr3_aa: CASSRQGSYEQYF

clone_size: .
v_call: TRBV4-2
j_call: TRBJ2-5
cdr3_aa: CASSHGTSGNVLGETQYF

clone_size: .
v_call: TRBV5-4
j_call: TRBJ2-2
cdr3_aa: CASRSGQLLSTGELFF

clone_size: few
v_call: TRBV5-1
j_call: TRBJ1-2
cdr3_aa: CASTLRGAGNYGYTF

clone_size: few
v_call: TRBV5-1
j_call: TRBJ1-2
cdr3_aa: CASSLDSYGYTF

clone_size: .
v_call: TRBV3-1/TRBV3-2
j_call: TRBJ2-1
cdr3_aa: CASSLPSGGAGVNEQFF

clone_size: .
v_call: TRBV7-9
j_call: TRBJ2-7
cdr3_aa: CASSPFTSHSYEQYF

clone_size: .
v_call: TRBV5-4
j_call: TRBJ2-2
cdr3_aa: CASSLDYSGELFF

clone_size: .
v_call: TRBV11-2
j_call: TRBJ2-5
cdr3_aa: CASRPGLAGGGLETQYF

clone_size: .
v_call: TRBV28
j_call: TRBJ1-5
cdr3_aa: CASSMDRGEFQHF

clone_size: .
v_call: TRBV6-5
j_call: TRBJ1-2
cdr3_aa: CASSSGSGGGGYTF

clone_size: .
v_call: TRBV19
j_call: TRBJ1-5
cdr3_aa: CASSIGGGQPQHF

clone_size: once
v_call: TRBV9
j_call: TRBJ2-5
cdr3_aa: CASSRGTLSQETQYF